These 7 T cell receptor beta chains share one sample of origin, sequenced in a study of shared clonotypes between healthy human individuals (dated by TCRdb to the early 2020s). CD8 naive samples were obtained by positive selection for CCR7 among CD45RO-negative cells, yielding a CD45RA+CCR7+ population from which TemRA cells were excluded. The library was built by means of the immunoSEQ multiplex PCR assay. The source is immuneACCESS, and TCRdb retained only in-frame sequences with V and J called. Part of the clones is not carried over; for the studies checked, unresolved V genes explain less than half of this, and the remainder is unexplained. The sample contains 2 million to 2.5 million clones, about 93% of them found a single time. Clones ranked in the top ten supply approximately 1.7% of the sample. The sequencing input was naive CD8+ T cells from PBMCs. The meaning of the sample's cell subset or site label: CD45RA+CCR7+. The origin of the receptors is a man in his late teens or twenties in good health. Some clones in this sample may be carry-over from other donors' samples.

This chain uses TRBV9 with TRBJ2-3; 11 bases fit TRBD2. This CDR3 comprises 17 residues. The germline CDR1 and CDR2 sequences are SGDLS and YYNGEE. J lost 4 bases, V lost 0 bases, and 7 bases had no gene match. The chain's CDR3 is CASSVGPSGRSADTQYF. CDR3 in DNA: TGTGCCAGCAGCGTAGGTCCTAGCGGGAGGTCTGCAGATACGCAGTATTTT.

The J gene is TRBJ2-7, the V gene TRBV19; 7 bases align to TRBD1. This CDR3 comprises 15 residues. After removal of 3 bases from V and 2 bases from J, the junction contained 7 bases not matched to a gene. From germline, CDR1 is LNHDA and CDR2 SQIVND (reference sequence). In nucleotides, the CDR3 is TGTGCCAGTAGTATCCTGATAGGACAGGCCTACGAGCAGTACTTC. This codes for CASSILIGQAYEQYF.

The chain has TRBV9 and TRBJ1-2, with a tentative D call TRBD1 (5 bases). The CDR3 consists of 15 residues. Germline V gene sequence: CDR1 SGDLS, CDR2 YYNGEE. V gave up 3 bases and J gave up 2 bases, with 14 bases separating them. The CDR3 sequence: CASSEGDVRNYGYTF. DNA for the CDR3: TGTGCCAGCAGCGAAGGGGACGTACGAAACTATGGCTACACCTTC.

V usage is TRBV4-3 and J usage is TRBJ2-1, with 7 bases lining up with TRBD2. The CDR3 has 16 amino acids. Germline CDR1 and CDR2: LGHNA and YSLEER. Trimming at V came to 7 bases and at J to 2 bases, leaving 11 bases not matched to a gene. The CDR3 spells CASKAAMTSPYNEQFF. The CDR3 bases are TGCGCCAGCAAAGCGGCCATGACTAGCCCCTACAATGAGCAGTTCTTC.

V gene TRBV6-1 combines with J gene TRBJ1-1; D uncertain. This CDR3 is 14 amino acids long. Germline loops: CDR1 MNHNS, CDR2 SASEGT. Trimming took 3 bases from V and 3 from J, leaving 11 bases between them. The CDR3 sequence is CASSEGVRYTEAFF. Here the CDR3 DNA reads TGTGCCAGCAGTGAGGGTGTCCGATACACTGAAGCTTTCTTT.

The V call is TRBV27, the J call TRBJ2-3, with D unclear. The V gene's germline CDR1 is MNHEY and CDR2 SMNVEV (reference sequence). The CDR3 length is 16 residues. Trimming took 3 bases from V and 1 from J, leaving 14 bases between them. In nucleotides, the CDR3 is TGTGCCAGCAGTTTCCCCGCTCCTTCCGGCACAGATACGCAGTATTTT. Its translation is CASSFPAPSGTDTQYF.

In its sample, this clone was seen once. The V gene is TRBV29-1, the J gene TRBJ2-7; D is possibly TRBD2 (7 bases). CDR3 length: 13 residues. Germline V gene sequence: CDR1 SQVTM, CDR2 ANQGSEA. Trimming removed 4 bases at V and 5 bases at J, with 15 bases between. CDR3 coding DNA: TGCAGCGTTGTTGGGGGGGGCAGGGACGAGCAGTACTTC. Protein: CSVVGGGRDEQYF.